These 9 T cell receptor beta chains originate from one sample sequenced in a study of T cell responses to AZD1222 COVID-19 vaccine. Profiled with immunoSEQ multiplex PCR; TCRdb holds only in-frame clones, not every one. This table has some 200,000 clones, approximately 91% appearing once. Here the sequenced sample was peripheral blood, taken 28 days after the second AZD1222 dose. The receptor set was obtained from an adult who received the AZD1222 COVID-19 vaccine.

This chain connects TRBV6-5 to TRBJ2-3; possible D gene TRBD2, 5 bases. CDR1 and CDR2 from the germline V gene are MNHEY and SVGAGI. Trimming left V 3 bases short and J 3 bases short, with 10 bases between. This CDR3 spans 14 amino acids. The CDR3 region is CASSYGSWTDTQYF. The CDR3 DNA reads TGTGCCAGCAGTTATGGGAGTTGGACAGATACGCAGTATTTT.

V gene TRBV28 combines with J gene TRBJ1-2; D gene unclear. The V and J ends lost 5 bases and 8 bases respectively, with 24 bases between them. CDR1 is MDHEN and CDR2 is SYDVKM in the germline V gene. The CDR3 has 16 residues. DNA of the CDR3: TGTGCCAGCAGTGTTTCGAGACCAAGTCCAAACCGAGGCTACACCTTC. Protein: CASSVSRPSPNRGYTF.

The chain recombines TRBV24-1 with TRBJ2-3, with 11 nucleotides matching TRBD2. There are 16 residues in the CDR3. Unmatched junction bases numbered 11, after V lost 4 bases and J lost 9 bases. Per the germline V gene, CDR1 is KGHDR and CDR2 is SFDVKD. The CDR3 loop reads CATSETGTSGTGTQYF. As DNA, the CDR3 is TGTGCCACCAGTGAAACTGGGACTAGCGGAACAGGAACGCAGTATTTT.

V is TRBV5-1 and J is TRBJ2-7; D call uncertain. In germline, CDR1 is SGHRS, CDR2 YFSETQ. The germline V and J ends were trimmed by 0 bases and 4 bases, with 5 bases remaining between them. The CDR3 is 12 residues long. The CDR3 bases are TGCGCCAGCAGCTTGGACAGATACGAGCAGTACTTC. It is translated as CASSLDRYEQYF.

This chain joins TRBV30 and TRBJ2-1, with TRBD1 as a possible D gene (6 bases). The CDR3 covers 14 residues. V dropped 4 bases and J dropped 1 base, with 11 bases sitting between them. The germline gives CDR1 GTSNPN, CDR2 SVGIG (reference sequence). CDR3 amino acids: CAWKEDSSYNEQFF. The DNA for the CDR3 is TGTGCCTGGAAAGAGGACAGTTCCTACAATGAGCAGTTCTTC.

The chain joins TRBV28 to TRBJ1-5; D unclear. Trimming cost V 8 bases and J 0 bases, with 17 bases left between them. In germline, CDR1 is MDHEN, CDR2 SYDVKM. The CDR3 has 16 residues. The chain's CDR3 is CASLRGTFYSNQPQHF. The CDR3 DNA is TGTGCCAGCCTCAGAGGTACATTTTATAGCAATCAGCCCCAGCATTTT.

The chain combines TRBV25-1 with TRBJ1-6, with 10 bases aligning to TRBD1. V lost 4 bases and J lost 3; bases outside the gene matches: 3. CDR1 and CDR2 from the germline V gene are MGHDK and SYGVNS. CDR3 size: 16 residues. DNA for the CDR3: TGTGCCAGCAGTGGGGACAGGGGCAACTATAATTCACCCCTCCACTTT. This sequence encodes CASSGDRGNYNSPLHF.

CDR3 sequence: CASSRWQGSNEQFF. CDR3 coding DNA: TGCGCCAGCAGTCGATGGCAGGGTTCGAATGAGCAGTTCTTC. The chain is built from TRBV10-1 and TRBJ2-1; tentatively, D is TRBD1 (5 bases). The CDR3 length is 14 residues. Germline loops: CDR1 WNHNN, CDR2 SYGVQD (reference sequence). Trimming shortened V by 5 bases and J by 7 bases, and 15 bases separated the two germline ends.

This chain links TRBV30 with TRBJ2-7, with 7 bases identical to TRBD1. The trim removed 3 bases at V and 3 bases at J, leaving 2 bases unmatched. From germline, CDR1 is GTSNPN and CDR2 SVGIG (reference sequence). The CDR3 sequence is 12 residues long. CDR3 sequence reads: CAWRAGGYEQYF. The CDR3, as DNA: TGTGCCTGGAGGGCAGGGGGCTACGAGCAGTACTTC.